Detailed here is one T cell receptor (beta chain). The sample comes from a study of T cell repertoires in cytomegalovirus infection. TCRdb independently ran MiXCR on the reads; one entry per CDR3 protein. The sample holds about 740,000 distinct CDR3 sequences, 35% to 40% seen once. This TCR derives from a human donor in good health (CMV status not recorded). Some clones in this sample may be carry-over from other donors' samples. The sequencing input was PBMCs.

The CDR3 sequence is CASSEGLGLTQYF. As DNA, the CDR3 is TGTGCCAGCAGTGAAGGACTGGGGTTGACCCAGTACTTC. The chain uses TRBV25-1 and TRBJ2-5; D perhaps matches TRBD2 (5 bases). CDR1 is MGHDK, CDR2 SYGVNS, per germline. V lost 2 bases and J 7 bases, leaving 11 bases between the germline ends. This CDR3 comprises 13 residues.